The rows below give T cell receptor beta chains drawn from one sample of a study of cytomegalovirus exposure and HLA in healthy donors. Only in-frame clones appear in the TCRdb table, and some are missing; sequencing was by immunoSEQ multiplex PCR. The table includes roughly 290,000 clones, about 90% detected once. The sequencing sample was made of PBMCs. The receptor set was obtained from a woman aged 18-29 years in good health and CMV-seronegative. The CDR3 runs from the conserved cysteine through the conserved F or W. The D gene is left open where the match is weak. Clone size is shown for a subset of rows, as once, few, many or a class of expanded clone.

V gene	D gene	clone size	J gene	CDR3 protein	CDR3 DNA
TRBV7-2	NA	NA	TRBJ2-3	CASSLTGKATDTQYF	TGTGCCAGCAGCTTAACCGGGAAGGCAACAGATACGCAGTATTTT
TRBV7-9	NA	once	TRBJ2-7	CASSPQPHGQPRSYEQYF	TGTGCCAGCAGCCCGCAACCCCACGGACAGCCGCGCTCCTACGAGCAGTACTTC
TRBV6-6	NA	NA	TRBJ2-2	CASGRRDTGELFF	TGTGCCAGCGGGAGGAGGGACACCGGGGAGCTGTTTTTT
TRBV18	TRBD1	NA	TRBJ1-1	CASTETGDSNTEAFF	TGTGCCAGCACCGAGACAGGGGACTCGAACACTGAAGCTTTCTTT
TRBV4-1	NA	NA	TRBJ2-1	CASSQERSANEQFF	TGCGCCAGCAGCCAAGAACGGTCCGCTAATGAGCAGTTCTTC
TRBV7-8	NA	NA	TRBJ1-2	CASSLGGRGGGYTF	TGTGCCAGCAGCTTAGGCGGCAGGGGTGGTGGCTACACCTTC
TRBV18	NA	NA	TRBJ1-1	CASSESRVNTEAFF	TGTGCCAGCTCCGAGTCCCGGGTGAACACTGAAGCTTTCTTT
TRBV7-6	TRBD2	few	TRBJ2-2	CASSRSGGSNTGELFF	TGTGCCAGCAGCCGTAGCGGGGGGTCGAACACCGGGGAGCTGTTTTTT
TRBV30	NA	NA	TRBJ2-5	CAWSESSYETQYF	TGTGCCTGGAGTGAAAGTAGTTATGAGACCCAGTACTTC
TRBV9	TRBD2	NA	TRBJ2-1	CASRGGNEQFF	TGTGCCAGCAGGGGGGGGAATGAGCAGTTCTTC